The T cell receptor (beta chain) under discussion was sequenced for a study of shared clonotypes between healthy human individuals. CD8 cells regarded as naive lacked CD45RO, were positively chosen for CCR7, and omitted terminally differentiated effector memory CD45RA+ cells. Sequencing used immunoSEQ multiplex PCR; TCRdb keeps in-frame clones, though not all of them. The profile shows approximately 2,000,000 clones, just under 95% of them singletons. The CDR3 extends over 15 amino acids. CDR1 MDHEN and CDR2 SYDVKM come from the germline V gene. V lost 3 bases to trimming and J lost 5 bases, with 16 bases between them.

The V gene is TRBV28, the J gene TRBJ2-5; TRBD2 is a possible D gene (6 bases). The clonotype was recovered from a man aged 18 to 30 in good health. Some clones in this sample may be carry-over from other donors' samples. The specimen was naive CD8+ T cells from PBMCs. CDR3 sequence: CASSLEGNNWETQYF. The CDR3 DNA follows: TGTGCCAGCAGTTTGGAGGGGAATAATTGGGAGACCCAGTACTTC.